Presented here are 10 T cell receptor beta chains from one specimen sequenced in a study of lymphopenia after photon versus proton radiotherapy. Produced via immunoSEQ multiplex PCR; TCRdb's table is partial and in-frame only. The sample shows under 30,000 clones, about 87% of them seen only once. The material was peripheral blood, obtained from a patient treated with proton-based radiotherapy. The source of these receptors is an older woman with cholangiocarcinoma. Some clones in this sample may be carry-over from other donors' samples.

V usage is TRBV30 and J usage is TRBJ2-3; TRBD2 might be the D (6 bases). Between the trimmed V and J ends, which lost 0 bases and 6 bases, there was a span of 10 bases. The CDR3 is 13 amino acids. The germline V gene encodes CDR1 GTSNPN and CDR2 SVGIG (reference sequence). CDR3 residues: CAWSVRGTDTQYF. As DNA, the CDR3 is TGTGCCTGGAGTGTACGGGGGACGGATACGCAGTATTTT.

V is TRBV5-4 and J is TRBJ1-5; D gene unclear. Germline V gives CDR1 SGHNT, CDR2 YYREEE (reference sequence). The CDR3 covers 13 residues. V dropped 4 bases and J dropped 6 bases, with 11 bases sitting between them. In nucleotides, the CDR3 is TGTGCCAGCAGCCCTGAAGTGGGTCAGCCCCAGCATTTT. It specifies CASSPEVGQPQHF.

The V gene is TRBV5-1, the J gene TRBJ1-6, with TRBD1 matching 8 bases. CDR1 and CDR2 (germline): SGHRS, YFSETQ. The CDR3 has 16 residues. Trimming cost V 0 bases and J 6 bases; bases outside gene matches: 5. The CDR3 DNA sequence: TGCGCCAGCAGCTTGGATGGCAGGGGGCCTAATTCACCCCTCCACTTT. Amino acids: CASSLDGRGPNSPLHF.

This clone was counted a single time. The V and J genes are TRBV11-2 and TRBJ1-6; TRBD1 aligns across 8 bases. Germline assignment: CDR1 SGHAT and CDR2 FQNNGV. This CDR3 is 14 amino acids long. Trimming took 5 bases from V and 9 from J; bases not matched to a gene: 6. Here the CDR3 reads CASSPGTGISPLHF. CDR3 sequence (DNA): TGTGCCAGCAGCCCCGGGACAGGAATTTCACCCCTCCACTTT.

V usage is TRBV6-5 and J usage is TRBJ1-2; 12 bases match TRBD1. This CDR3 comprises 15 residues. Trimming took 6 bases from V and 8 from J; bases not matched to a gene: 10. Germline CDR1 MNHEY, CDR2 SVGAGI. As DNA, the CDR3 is TGTGCCAGCAGCCTCCGGGACAGGGGGCGGCAAGGCTACACCTTC. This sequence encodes CASSLRDRGRQGYTF.

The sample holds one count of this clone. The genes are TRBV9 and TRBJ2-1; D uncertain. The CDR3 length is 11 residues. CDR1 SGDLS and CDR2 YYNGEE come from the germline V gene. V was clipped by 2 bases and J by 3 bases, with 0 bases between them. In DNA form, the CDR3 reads TGTGCCAGCAGCGTCTACAATGAGCAGTTCTTC. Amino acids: CASSVYNEQFF.

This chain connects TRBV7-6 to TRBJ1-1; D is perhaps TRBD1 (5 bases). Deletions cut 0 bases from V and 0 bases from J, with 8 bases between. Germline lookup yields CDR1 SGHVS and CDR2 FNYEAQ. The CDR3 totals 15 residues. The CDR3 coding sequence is TGTGCCAGCAGCTTAGCGGGGCCGATGAACACTGAAGCTTTCTTT. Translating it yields CASSLAGPMNTEAFF.

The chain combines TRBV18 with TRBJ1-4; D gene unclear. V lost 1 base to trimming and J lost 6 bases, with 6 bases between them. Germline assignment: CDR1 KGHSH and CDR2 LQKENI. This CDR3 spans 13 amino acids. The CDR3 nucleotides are TGTGCCAGCTCACCACTCATGGATGAAAAACTGTTTTTT. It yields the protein CASSPLMDEKLFF. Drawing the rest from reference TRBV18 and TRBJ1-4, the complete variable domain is NAGVMQNPRHLVRRRGQEARLRCSPMKGHSHVYWYRQLPEEGLKFMVYLQKENIIDESGMPKERFSAEFPKEGPSILRIQQVVRGDSAAYFCASSPLMDEKLFFGSGTQLSVL.

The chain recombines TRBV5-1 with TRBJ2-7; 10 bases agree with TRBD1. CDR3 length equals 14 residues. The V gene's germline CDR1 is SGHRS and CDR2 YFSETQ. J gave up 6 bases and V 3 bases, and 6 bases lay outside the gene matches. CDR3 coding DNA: TGCGCCAGCAGCTGGGGGGACAGGGGCTTCGAGCAGTACTTC. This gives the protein CASSWGDRGFEQYF.

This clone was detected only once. This chain's CDR3 is CASSLVSGGYTGELFF. The CDR3 DNA is TGCGCCAGCAGCTTGGTTTCGGGTGGCTACACCGGGGAGCTGTTTTTT. The genes are TRBV5-1 and TRBJ2-2; no reliable D call. V was trimmed by 0 bases and J by 3 bases, leaving 12 bases between them. The germline V gene encodes CDR1 SGHRS and CDR2 YFSETQ. This CDR3 comprises 16 residues. The full variable domain, its missing parts supplied by reference TRBV5-1 and TRBJ2-2, is KAGVTQTPRYLIKTRGQQVTLSCSPISGHRSVSWYQQTPGQGLQFLFEYFSETQRNKGNFPGRFSGRQFSNSRSEMNVSTLELGDSALYLCASSLVSGGYTGELFFGEGSRLTVL.